These 28 T cell receptor beta chains share one sample of origin, sequenced in a study of blood T cell repertoires in COVID-19. This table comes from immunoSEQ multiplex PCR, and its TCRdb copy is limited to in-frame clones, with some not included. The data contain around 250,000 clones, 84% of them singletons. Sequenced material: peripheral blood. The receptors originated from a woman aged 40 to 49 who had recovered from COVID-19.

The chain couples TRBV28 to TRBJ1-2, with a weak D call TRBD1 (5 bases). The CDR3 has 16 residues. The V end was cut by 4 bases, the J end by 4 bases, with 19 bases between. CDR1 and CDR2 from the germline V gene are MDHEN and SYDVKM. The CDR3 coding sequence is TGTGCCAGCAGTTCATACACGGGGGAGAGAGGCTATGGCTACACCTTC. Amino acid sequence: CASSSYTGERGYGYTF.

The chain joins TRBV6-4 to TRBJ1-6; D call uncertain. V lost 8 bases and J lost 7, with 12 bases in between. The germline V gene encodes CDR1 MRHNA and CDR2 SNTAGT. This CDR3 is built from 13 residues. The chain's CDR3 is CASSRAGNSPLHF. Written as DNA, the CDR3 is TGTGCCAGCTCTAGAGCGGGAAATTCACCCCTCCACTTT.

Comment on this clone: Mismatch with germline at one junction end may stem from a read error. This chain uses TRBV7-9 with TRBJ1-1; TRBD1 is a possible D gene (6 bases). The CDR3 contains 13 residues. Germline CDR1 reads SEHNR; CDR2 reads FQNEAQ (reference sequence). The CDR3, as DNA: TGTGCCAGCAGCTCCCCTCACAGGGAAGAAGTTTTCTTT. Protein: CASSSPHREEVFF. The variable domain in full, with the rest retrieved from reference TRBV7-9 and TRBJ1-1, is DTGVSQNPRHKITKRGQNVTFRCDPISEHNRLYWYRQTLGQGPEFLTYFQNEAQLEKSRLLSDRFSAERPKGSFSTLEIQRTEQGDSAMYLCASSSPHREEVFFGQGTRLTVV.

In its sample, this clone was seen once. The chain combines TRBV11-2 with TRBJ2-2, with 8 bases that match TRBD1. The ends lost 6 bases at V and 1 base at J; junction bases unmatched: 4. The CDR3 spans 15 residues. Germline V gene lookup returns CDR1 SGHAT and CDR2 FQNNGV. Here the CDR3 DNA reads TGTGCCAGCAGAATAGGACAGGGGAACACCGGGGAGCTGTTTTTT. Protein product: CASRIGQGNTGELFF.

This chain connects TRBV28 to TRBJ2-1; 9 nucleotides align to TRBD2. The CDR3 consists of 15 residues. Unmatched junction bases numbered 5, after V lost 8 bases and J lost 0 bases. Per germline, CDR1 MDHEN and CDR2 SYDVKM. This CDR3 reads CASSSGTSSYNEQFF. The DNA for the CDR3 is TGTGCCAGCTCTAGCGGGACGAGCTCCTACAATGAGCAGTTCTTC.

V is TRBV5-1 and J is TRBJ1-1, with 7 bases fitting TRBD1. Germline V gives CDR1 SGHRS, CDR2 YFSETQ. V lost 5 bases and J lost 5; bases outside the gene matches: 30. The CDR3 sequence is 21 residues long. CDR3 in amino acids: CASRDLARAPRQGRVGTEAFF. CDR3 nucleotides: TGCGCCAGCAGGGACCTAGCTCGCGCTCCCCGACAGGGAAGGGTAGGAACTGAAGCTTTCTTT.

This clone appeared once. The chain employs TRBV30 and TRBJ1-6, with 8 nucleotides matching TRBD1. This CDR3 is 14 amino acids long. The germline CDR1 and CDR2 sequences are GTSNPN and SVGIG (reference sequence). Trimming removed 4 bases from V and 11 bases from J; junction bases left unmatched: 10. CDR3 in amino acids: CAWTTQGAGTPLHF. The DNA of the CDR3 is TGTGCCTGGACTACGCAGGGGGCTGGAACACCCCTCCACTTT.

The chain recombines TRBV2 with TRBJ1-2; possible D gene TRBD1, 5 bases. The CDR3 totals 12 residues. CDR1 SNHLY and CDR2 FYNNEI come from the germline V gene. V was cut by 11 bases and J by 8 bases, with 18 bases left in between. This CDR3 is CAGGGGVGGYTF. CDR3 nucleotide sequence: TGTGCCGGCGGGGGAGGTGTTGGCGGCTACACCTTC. Together with reference TRBV2 and TRBJ1-2, the CDR3 gives the full variable domain: EPEVTQTPSHQVTQMGQEVILRCVPISNHLYFYWYRQILGQKVEFLVSFYNNEISEKSEIFDDQFSVERPDGSNFTLKIRSTKLEDSAMYFCAGGGGVGGYTFGSGTRLTVV.

The rearrangement links TRBV4-2 to TRBJ1-2; tentative D call: TRBD1 (6 bases). Germline lookup yields CDR1 LGHNA and CDR2 YNFKEQ. This CDR3 contains 14 residues. Trimming removed 1 base at V and 7 bases at J, with 13 bases between. This chain's CDR3 is CASSQGQDGGGYTF. DNA of the CDR3: TGTGCCAGCAGCCAAGGACAGGACGGAGGTGGCTACACCTTC.

The chain carries TRBV15 and TRBJ1-3; D remains unclear. Germline V gene data show CDR1 as LNHNV and CDR2 as YYDKDF (reference sequence). Trimming pared 0 bases from V and 0 bases from J, leaving 6 bases between. The CDR3 contains 15 residues. DNA of the CDR3: TGTGCCACCAGCAGAGATCAACTCTCTGGAAACACCATATATTTT. This translates into CATSRDQLSGNTIYF.

This chain links TRBV12-3 or TRBV12-4 with TRBJ1-2; the D is unclear. There are 12 residues in the CDR3. V lost 6 bases and J lost 8, with 13 bases in between. The CDR3 bases are TGTGCCAGCAGCTCGGACTCAGAGGGCTACACCTTC. Protein product: CASSSDSEGYTF.

The chain recombines TRBV30 with TRBJ2-1; 8 bases line up with TRBD1. The CDR3 totals 16 residues. Losses at the gene ends were 2 bases for V and 3 bases for J; bases not matched to a gene: 9. CDR1 is GTSNPN, CDR2 SVGIG, per germline (reference sequence). The CDR3 nucleotides are TGTGCCTGGAGTATAGGACAGGGTTTCGTCTACAATGAGCAGTTCTTC. Amino acids: CAWSIGQGFVYNEQFF.

The rearrangement joins TRBV5-1 to TRBJ2-3, with D perhaps TRBD1 (5 bases). This CDR3 is 15 amino acids long. CDR1 is SGHRS and CDR2 is YFSETQ in the germline V gene. The V and J ends lost 4 bases and 3 bases respectively, with 15 bases between them. The CDR3 here is CASSPRGRATDTQYF. The DNA for the CDR3 is TGCGCCAGCAGCCCTCGTGGCAGGGCGACAGATACGCAGTATTTT.

V and J are TRBV21-1 and TRBJ1-5. TRBV21-1 is a pseudogene segment. The CDR3 extends over 15 amino acids. In DNA, the CDR3 is TGTGCCAGCAGCAACGGGTGGCGGGTCAGGCAGCCCCAGCATTTT. It yields the protein CASSNGWRVRQPQHF.

The chain recombines TRBV2 with TRBJ1-3, with D uncertain. The CDR3 covers 14 residues. V lost 1 base and J 4 bases, leaving 8 bases between the germline ends. The V gene's germline CDR1 is SNHLY and CDR2 FYNNEI. The CDR3 DNA sequence: TGTGCCAGCAGTGAAGAGGCCGGGGGAAACACCATATATTTT. Amino acids: CASSEEAGGNTIYF.

The chain combines TRBV13 with TRBJ2-6; the D gene is possibly TRBD1 (5 bases). Germline-derived CDR1 and CDR2 are PRHDT and FYEKMQ (reference sequence). V was pared by 1 base and J by 4 bases, with 17 bases between. CDR3 length equals 18 residues. Written as DNA, the CDR3 is TGTGCCAGCAGCTTAGTCGAGCAGGGTTTCGCCGGGGCCAACGTCCTGACTTTC. Translation gives CASSLVEQGFAGANVLTF.

V and J are TRBV2 and TRBJ1-1; TRBD1 aligns across 7 bases. After removal of 6 bases from V and 5 bases from J, the junction contained 6 bases not matched to a gene. Germline V gene sequence: CDR1 SNHLY, CDR2 FYNNEI. This CDR3 region has 13 residues. For the CDR3, the DNA is TGTGCCAGCAGCGCCGACAGGGAGACTGAAGCTTTCTTT. Protein sequence: CASSADRETEAFF.

This chain links TRBV11-2 with TRBJ2-1, with 7 bases that match TRBD1. The CDR3 spans 15 residues. Trimming removed 7 bases from V and 2 bases from J; junction bases left unmatched: 8. From germline, CDR1 is SGHAT and CDR2 FQNNGV. In DNA, the CDR3 is TGTGCCAGCAACCCCGCCGGGACAGCCTACAATGAGCAGTTCTTC. Translating gives CASNPAGTAYNEQFF.

V and J are TRBV4-1 and TRBJ2-3; a weak D match, TRBD2 (6 bases). The V gene lost 1 base and the J gene lost 0 bases, with 20 bases spanning the gap. Germline V CDR1 and CDR2: MGHRA, YSYEKL. There are 19 residues in the CDR3. CDR3 DNA sequence: TGCGCCAGCAGCCAAGGCCTCCTAGGAGGGCCGGCTAGCACAGATACGCAGTATTTT. Its translation is CASSQGLLGGPASTDTQYF.

The CDR3 DNA reads as TGTGCCAGCAGCTTCCGGCGGGGGGAAGATGAGCAGTTCTTC. Translation gives CASSFRRGEDEQFF. This chain connects TRBV5-4 to TRBJ2-1; 8 bases match TRBD2. Germline V gene lookup returns CDR1 SGHNT and CDR2 YYREEE (reference sequence). This CDR3 is 14 amino acids long. Trimming at V came to 2 bases and at J to 8 bases, leaving 6 bases not matched to a gene.

This chain uses TRBV5-1 with TRBJ2-7; possibly TRBD2 for D (5 bases). The germline CDR1 and CDR2 sequences are SGHRS and YFSETQ. This CDR3 spans 14 amino acids. V was trimmed by 3 bases and J by 7 bases, leaving 17 bases between them. DNA for the CDR3: TGCGCCAGCAGCTCACGGCCCCGGACTGTAGAGCAGTACTTC. Its protein product is CASSSRPRTVEQYF.

The chain recombines TRBV28 with TRBJ2-1; D is perhaps TRBD1 (5 bases). V lost 2 bases and J 0 bases, leaving 11 bases between the germline ends. CDR1 and CDR2 (germline): MDHEN, SYDVKM. The CDR3 is 16 amino acids. The CDR3 bases are TGTGCCAGCAGTTTAGGGGCGGTTAGCTCCTACAATGAGCAGTTCTTC. As protein: CASSLGAVSSYNEQFF.

This clone was counted between two and nine times. The rearrangement uses TRBV15 and TRBJ2-2, with 9 bases identical to TRBD2. This CDR3 is 18 amino acids long. From germline, CDR1 is LNHNV and CDR2 YYDKDF (reference sequence). J lost 0 bases, V lost 0 bases, and 5 bases had no gene match. CDR3 loop: CATSREVAGAPNTGELFF. The CDR3 DNA reads as TGTGCCACCAGCAGAGAAGTAGCGGGGGCGCCGAACACCGGGGAGCTGTTTTTT.

The V gene is TRBV3-1 (or the pseudogene TRBV3-2), the J gene TRBJ1-2, with D possibly TRBD1 on 6 matching bases. The CDR3 loop spans 14 amino acids. The germline V gene has CDR1 LGHDT and CDR2 YNNKEL (reference sequence). Trimming left V 8 bases short and J 4 bases short, with 17 bases between. CDR3 region: CASGGDGQFYGYTF. In DNA form, the CDR3 reads TGTGCCAGCGGCGGCGATGGACAGTTCTATGGCTACACCTTC.

This clone was counted once. The chain has TRBV18 and TRBJ2-2; tentatively, D is TRBD1 (6 bases). This CDR3 has 15 amino acids. Per germline, CDR1 KGHSH and CDR2 LQKENI. Trimming shortened V by 6 bases and J by 3 bases, and 14 bases separated the two germline ends. The CDR3 spells CASSPFNRDTGELFF. In nucleotides, the CDR3 is TGTGCCAGCTCCCCCTTCAACAGGGACACCGGGGAGCTGTTTTTT.

The chain carries TRBV28 and TRBJ2-3; 8 nucleotides line up with TRBD2. CDR3 size: 15 residues. Germline CDR1 and CDR2: MDHEN and SYDVKM. Trimming removed 3 bases from V and 4 bases from J; junction bases left unmatched: 6. CDR3 bases: TGTGCCAGCAGTTTTCGGGGGGGGATCGCAGATACGCAGTATTTT. Translating it yields CASSFRGGIADTQYF.

The rearrangement links TRBV11-2 to TRBJ2-5; 7 positions match TRBD2. Trimming cost V 5 bases and J 5 bases; bases outside gene matches: 5. This CDR3 region has 13 residues. From germline, CDR1 is SGHAT and CDR2 FQNNGV. In nucleotides, the CDR3 is TGTGCCAGCAGCCCGGGCGGGGGTGAGACCCAGTACTTC. It specifies CASSPGGGETQYF.

The V and J genes are TRBV28 and TRBJ1-6; D is uncertain. Germline values: CDR1 MDHEN, CDR2 SYDVKM. CDR3 size: 13 residues. Deletions cut 7 bases from V and 9 bases from J, with 13 bases between. The CDR3 region has the DNA TGTGCCAGCACGCCGGCCAACAGTTCACCCCTCCACTTT. Amino acid sequence: CASTPANSSPLHF. The full variable domain, with the rest looked up from reference TRBV28 and TRBJ1-6, is DVKVTQSSRYLVKRTGEKVFLECVQDMDHENMFWYRQDPGLGLRLIYFSYDVKMKEKGDIPEGYSVSREKKERFSLILESASTNQTSMYLCASTPANSSPLHFGNGTRLTVT.